The entry below gives a single T cell receptor beta chain sequence along with its context. The sample is drawn from a study of blood T cell repertoires in COVID-19. Study overall: Researchers got acute and convalescent COVID-19 samples from the United States, Italy and Spain. Sources were T cells, B-cell-depleted T cells, or PBMCs; the material itself was cDNA or gDNA.

In the original processing: The assay estimated nucleated cells by amplifying reference gene primers. Assay used: immunoSEQ multiplex PCR; TCRdb lists only in-frame clones, some missing. That table supplies the V and J calls and clone size; D and trimming were determined from the DNA. The table lists some 300,000 clones, 89% of them singletons, with about 2% in the top ten. The Seattle patients joined while their infection was active and were tracked longitudinally afterward. The material sequenced was peripheral blood. The origin of this receptor is a woman in her 30s with COVID-19, enrolled during active disease.

The chain's CDR3 is CASSLAPTGDGYTF. DNA for the CDR3: TGTGCCAGCAGCTTGGCTCCTACGGGGGATGGCTACACCTTC. The J gene is TRBJ1-2, the V gene TRBV7-2; perhaps TRBD1 as D (5 bases). Trimming took 3 bases from V and 6 from J, leaving 14 bases between them. The CDR3 is made up of 14 amino acids. Germline V CDR1 and CDR2: SGHTA, FQGNSA.